These 30 T cell receptor beta chains were all obtained from the same sample, sequenced in a study of memory CD4+ T cells and cytomegalovirus serostatus. Profiling relied on immunoSEQ multiplex PCR, and the TCRdb table lists in-frame clones only, not all of them. The sample includes nearly 60,000 clones, 81% seen only once; the top ten take 1.1%. The sort gate was single viable CD3+CD4+CD8-CD45RO+ cells for memory CD4+ T cells. The specimen was memory CD4+ T cells from blood. The receptors shown here come from an adult in good health and CMV-seronegative.

The chain joins TRBV5-4 to TRBJ2-3; 7 nucleotides line up with TRBD2. From germline, CDR1 is SGHNT and CDR2 YYREEE (reference sequence). There are 16 residues in the CDR3. The junction had 8 bases not matched to a gene; V was cut back by 1 base and J by 3 bases. The chain's CDR3 is CASSLSGGRTTDTQYF. DNA of the CDR3: TGTGCCAGCAGCTTGTCAGGCGGGAGAACGACAGATACGCAGTATTTT.

The rearrangement uses TRBV6-1 and TRBJ2-7, with TRBD1 as a possible D gene (7 bases). The germline CDR1 and CDR2 sequences are MNHNS and SASEGT. This CDR3 is 16 amino acids long. Trimming left V 2 bases short and J 4 bases short, with 18 bases between. Here the CDR3 reads CASSEYPGGGGYEQYF. The CDR3 DNA is TGTGCCAGCAGTGAATACCCAGGGGGTGGAGGGTACGAGCAGTACTTC.

The J gene is TRBJ2-7, the V gene TRBV7-8; 7 bases fit TRBD2. Looked up from germline, CDR1 is SGHVS and CDR2 is FQNEAQ. The CDR3 sequence is 13 residues long. The V segment lost 0 bases and the J segment 6 bases; nucleotides outside the gene matches: 2. CDR3 protein: CASSLAGGREQYF. CDR3 nucleotides: TGTGCCAGCAGCTTAGCGGGAGGGCGCGAGCAGTACTTC.

The J gene is TRBJ2-1, the V gene TRBV15; 7 nucleotides agree with TRBD1. Germline V lookup: CDR1 LNHNV, CDR2 YYDKDF (reference sequence). This CDR3 comprises 15 residues. V dropped 8 bases and J dropped 4; count of bases not matched to a gene: 11. The CDR3 loop is CATRRGEDRYNEQFF. The CDR3 nucleotides read TGTGCCACCCGCCGTGGCGAGGACAGGTACAATGAGCAGTTCTTC.

The chain recombines TRBV6-5 with TRBJ1-3; D perhaps matches TRBD1 (6 bases). V was shortened by 4 bases and J by 0 bases, with 13 bases between the two germline ends. Looked up from germline, CDR1 is MNHEY and CDR2 is SVGAGI. The CDR3 length is 16 residues. The CDR3 sequence: CASSWGGRTSGNTIYF. CDR3 in DNA: TGTGCCAGCAGTTGGGGGGGCCGAACCTCTGGAAACACCATATATTTT.

The V gene is TRBV5-1, the J gene TRBJ2-5, with D possibly being TRBD1 (5 bases). This CDR3 comprises 13 residues. From germline, CDR1 is SGHRS and CDR2 YFSETQ. Trimming removed 6 bases at V and 4 bases at J, with 13 bases between. CDR3 coding DNA: TGCGCCAGCAACTCAGGGCGAGGAGAGACCCAGTACTTC. It encodes CASNSGRGETQYF.

V and J are TRBV14 and TRBJ2-7; D is perhaps TRBD1 or TRBD2 (5 bases each). The germline V and J ends were trimmed by 1 base and 8 bases, with 6 bases remaining between them. The CDR3 loop spans 11 amino acids. Per the germline V gene, CDR1 is SGHDN and CDR2 is FVKESK. Here the CDR3 reads CASSQGGQQYF. The CDR3 region has the DNA TGTGCCAGCAGCCAAGGGGGACAGCAGTACTTC.

The rearrangement links TRBV5-1 to TRBJ2-3, with 10 bases aligning to TRBD2. This CDR3 is built from 18 residues. V gave up 3 bases and J gave up 3 bases; unmatched junction bases: 13. Germline-derived CDR1 and CDR2 are SGHRS and YFSETQ. The CDR3 here is CASSYRTSGEVSTDTQYF. The CDR3 coding sequence is TGCGCCAGCAGCTATAGGACTAGCGGAGAGGTCTCTACAGATACGCAGTATTTT.

The chain links TRBV11-2 to TRBJ1-4; D possibly corresponds to TRBD1 (6 bases). In germline, CDR1 is SGHAT, CDR2 FQNNGV. Trimming took off 3 bases at V and 9 bases at J, with 14 bases between the two ends. The CDR3 runs 14 residues. CDR3 in DNA: TGTGCCAGCAGCTTCGCCCGGGACACCCAAAAACTGTTTTTT. Encoded protein: CASSFARDTQKLFF.

J is TRBJ1-1 and V is TRBV30; D ambiguous. V was trimmed by 4 bases and J by 2 bases, leaving 14 bases between them. CDR3 length: 14 amino acids. Germline CDR1 and CDR2: GTSNPN and SVGIG (reference sequence). The CDR3 is CAWIHWAINTEAFF. CDR3 nucleotides: TGTGCCTGGATCCATTGGGCTATAAACACTGAAGCTTTCTTT.

The rearrangement joins TRBV11-2 to TRBJ2-5; D perhaps matches TRBD2 (6 bases). The germline V gene encodes CDR1 SGHAT and CDR2 FQNNGV. This CDR3 has 15 residues. Trimming left V 4 bases short and J 1 base short, with 13 bases between. In DNA, the CDR3 is TGTGCCAGCAGCTCATGGGGGGAACGCCAAGAGACCCAGTACTTC. Translated, it gives CASSSWGERQETQYF.

The genes are TRBV19 and TRBJ2-3; 8 positions agree with TRBD1. V shed 4 bases, J shed 3 bases, and the junction held 3 bases outside the gene matches. Germline assignment: CDR1 LNHDA and CDR2 SQIVND (reference sequence). The CDR3 extends over 14 amino acids. In DNA, the CDR3 is TGTGCCAGTAGTACCGGACAGGGAACAGATACGCAGTATTTT. As protein: CASSTGQGTDTQYF.

The chain employs TRBV15 and TRBJ2-5; 7 nucleotides align to TRBD2. The V gene's germline CDR1 is LNHNV and CDR2 YYDKDF (reference sequence). Trimming removed 1 base from V and 3 bases from J; junction bases left unmatched: 8. CDR3 size: 16 residues. The CDR3 loop reads CATSRGPSGGEETQYF. DNA of the CDR3: TGTGCCACCAGCAGAGGCCCCTCGGGGGGAGAAGAGACCCAGTACTTC.

The chain links TRBV28 to TRBJ1-1; D call uncertain. The CDR3 is 11 residues long. CDR1 is MDHEN, CDR2 SYDVKM, per germline. The germline V and J ends were trimmed by 2 bases and 9 bases, with 7 bases remaining between them. CDR3 DNA sequence: TGTGCCAGCAGTTTAGGCGTACAAGCTTTCTTT. It yields the protein CASSLGVQAFF.

The chain joins TRBV9 to TRBJ2-1, with TRBD2 identical over 10 bases. V gave up 2 bases and J gave up 6 bases; unmatched junction bases: 11. The germline V gene encodes CDR1 SGDLS and CDR2 YYNGEE. The CDR3 totals 17 residues. The CDR3 DNA is TGTGCCAGCAGCGTTCTAGCGGGAGTAGTTAGTGGCAATGAGCAGTTCTTC. As protein: CASSVLAGVVSGNEQFF.

The V and J genes are TRBV28 and TRBJ2-3, with TRBD1 matching over 11 bases. The length of the CDR3 is 17 residues. Germline values: CDR1 MDHEN, CDR2 SYDVKM. The ends lost 4 bases at V and 1 base at J; junction bases unmatched: 7. The CDR3 DNA sequence: TGTGCCAGCAGTTCCGGGACAGGGGGTCTCGGCACAGATACGCAGTATTTT. This sequence encodes CASSSGTGGLGTDTQYF.

The gene calls are TRBV5-1 and TRBJ1-4; tentative D call: TRBD1 (6 bases). This CDR3 has 15 residues. Germline CDR1 SGHRS, CDR2 YFSETQ. The V gene lost 3 bases and the J gene lost 8 bases, with 17 bases spanning the gap. The CDR3 DNA follows: TGCGCCAGCAGCTCCACAGGGCGGAGAGGGGAAAAACTGTTTTTT. It translates to CASSSTGRRGEKLFF.

CDR3 coding DNA: TGTGCCAGTAGTAGATTTTTTCGGGAGTCGAAAGAGCAGTTCTTC. It translates to CASSRFFRESKEQFF. This chain uses TRBV19 with TRBJ2-1; possible D gene TRBD2, 6 bases. The CDR3 loop spans 15 amino acids. V was trimmed by 4 bases and J by 10 bases, leaving 20 bases between them. Per germline, CDR1 LNHDA and CDR2 SQIVND (reference sequence).

The rearrangement links TRBV5-8 to TRBJ2-1, with TRBD1 as a possible D gene (6 bases). Germline V CDR1 and CDR2: SGHTS, YDEGEE. V lost 1 base and J lost 6, with 11 bases in between. CDR3 length equals 14 residues. The DNA for the CDR3 is TGTGCCAGCAGCTTGTTTGGGGGCGGCAATGAGCAGTTCTTC. This gives the protein CASSLFGGGNEQFF.

This sequence joins TRBV5-8 and TRBJ2-1; TRBD2 aligns across 10 bases. This CDR3 comprises 14 residues. CDR1 and CDR2 (germline): SGHTS, YDEGEE. The J segment lost 8 bases and the V segment lost 4 bases, leaving 6 bases of the junction unmatched. The DNA of the CDR3 is TGTGCCAGCAGCCAAGGGACTAGCGTCGATGAGCAGTTCTTC. Its protein product is CASSQGTSVDEQFF.

The chain is built from TRBV7-3 and TRBJ2-1; tentatively, D is TRBD2 (6 bases). The length of the CDR3 is 15 residues. Germline lookup yields CDR1 SGHTA and CDR2 FQGTGA. V lost 2 bases to trimming and J lost 8 bases, with 16 bases between them. CDR3 bases: TGTGCCAGCAGCTTAGGGACTCAACCGAGCGATGAGCAGTTCTTC. Translated: CASSLGTQPSDEQFF.

The chain has TRBV19 and TRBJ1-5; D is unclear. This CDR3 is 14 amino acids long. The germline V and J ends were trimmed by 5 bases and 7 bases, with 15 bases remaining between them. Germline CDR1 reads LNHDA; CDR2 reads SQIVND (reference sequence). The CDR3 spells CASSHDLAGQPQHF. Written as DNA, the CDR3 is TGTGCCAGTAGTCACGACCTAGCGGGACAGCCCCAGCATTTT.

The chain links TRBV19 to TRBJ2-6; the D gene is possibly TRBD2 (6 bases). Per germline, CDR1 LNHDA and CDR2 SQIVND (reference sequence). CDR3 length: 16 amino acids. V was shortened by 4 bases and J by 4 bases, with 14 bases between the two germline ends. CDR3 sequence: CASSTWRGAGANVLTF. The CDR3 DNA reads TGTGCCAGTAGTACGTGGAGGGGTGCCGGGGCCAACGTCCTGACTTTC. The full variable domain, rest sourced from reference TRBV19 and TRBJ2-6, is DGGITQSPKYLFRKEGQNVTLSCEQNLNHDAMYWYRQDPGQGLRLIYYSQIVNDFQKGDIAEGYSVSREKKESFPLTVTSAQKNPTAFYLCASSTWRGAGANVLTFGAGSRLTVL.

The V gene is TRBV19, the J gene TRBJ2-7; D may be TRBD1 (5 bases). V gave up 6 bases and J gave up 5 bases, with 17 bases separating them. The CDR3 is 14 amino acids. Germline V CDR1 and CDR2: LNHDA, SQIVND (reference sequence). CDR3 amino acids: CASRTDRLTDEQYF. The CDR3 DNA is TGTGCCAGTAGGACAGACCGGCTTACTGACGAGCAGTACTTC.

The V and J genes are TRBV4-3 and TRBJ1-2; D remains ambiguous. CDR3 length: 15 residues. V lost 0 bases and J 2 bases, leaving 10 bases between the germline ends. CDR1 is LGHNA and CDR2 is YSLEER in the germline V gene. The CDR3 coding sequence is TGCGCCAGCAGCCAAGACGCATGGGGAAACTATGGCTACACCTTC. Protein: CASSQDAWGNYGYTF.

This sequence joins TRBV19 and TRBJ1-2, with D maybe TRBD1 (6 bases). The length of the CDR3 is 14 residues. CDR1 is LNHDA and CDR2 is SQIVND in the germline V gene (reference sequence). Trimming left V 5 bases short and J 7 bases short, with 17 bases between. The CDR3 spells CASSLPGQSPGYTF. The CDR3 coding sequence is TGTGCCAGTAGTTTACCGGGACAATCACCTGGCTACACCTTC.

The chain couples TRBV5-4 to TRBJ2-2; D remains unclear. CDR3 length: 13 residues. V was clipped by 5 bases and J by 4 bases, with 9 bases between them. Germline loops: CDR1 SGHNT, CDR2 YYREEE (reference sequence). Here the CDR3 reads CASRLMGTGELFF. CDR3 in DNA: TGTGCCAGCAGGCTGATGGGCACCGGGGAGCTGTTTTTT.

The CDR3 DNA follows: TGTGCCACCAGCAGAGAGTGGACAGGGCGGAATGAGCAGTTCTTC. It specifies CATSREWTGRNEQFF. The J gene is TRBJ2-1, the V gene TRBV15; 8 nucleotides match TRBD1. V lost 0 bases and J lost 7; bases outside the gene matches: 5. CDR1 is LNHNV, CDR2 YYDKDF, per germline (reference sequence). This CDR3 region has 15 residues.

The chain has TRBV28 and TRBJ1-4; tentative D call: TRBD1 (6 bases). V dropped 5 bases and J dropped 2 bases, with 18 bases sitting between them. CDR3 size: 17 residues. CDR1 and CDR2 (germline): MDHEN, SYDVKM. The CDR3: CASSAPGGELTNEKLFF. CDR3 in DNA: TGTGCCAGCAGTGCCCCGGGGGGCGAGTTGACTAATGAAAAACTGTTTTTT.

The table lists this clone with a few counts. This sequence joins TRBV29-1 and TRBJ2-5, with D perhaps matching TRBD1 (5 bases). Germline assignment: CDR1 SQVTM and CDR2 ANQGSEA. Trimming took 5 bases from V and 3 from J, leaving 10 bases between them. CDR3 length: 12 amino acids. CDR3 sequence reads: CSVKRQKETQYF. The DNA for the CDR3 is TGCAGCGTTAAGCGACAGAAAGAGACCCAGTACTTC.